These T cell receptor beta chains were read from a single sample in a study of blood T cell repertoires in COVID-19. Assay: immunoSEQ multiplex PCR; the TCRdb copy retains only in-frame clones and omits some. The sample has around 150,000 clones; under 90% are singletons. Sequencing used PBMCs or T cells enriched from blood (not recorded which). The receptors here all came from a man in his fifties or sixties who had recovered from COVID-19. The CDR3 runs from the conserved cysteine through the conserved F or W. The order of the fields is J gene, V gene, D gene, CDR3 protein. D genes are given only for firm matches.

TRBJ2-7 TRBV18 TRBD1 CASSRDRYEQYF
TRBJ1-5 TRBV19 TRBD1 CATRDSPYSNQPQHF
TRBJ2-2 TRBV5-1 . CASSFQGYTNTGELFF
TRBJ2-6 TRBV5-1 TRBD1 CASSPGQGTGANVLTF
TRBJ1-5 TRBV29-1 TRBD1 CSVKTGGNQPQHF
TRBJ2-1 TRBV18 TRBD2 CASSPLRGDHNEQFF
TRBJ2-3 TRBV9 . CASSVGGGNRVTDTQYF
TRBJ2-2 TRBV6-2/TRBV6-3 TRBD2 CASSGWGLAGGKNTGELFF
TRBJ1-2 TRBV19 . CASSTGLYYGYTF
TRBJ2-5 TRBV6-1 . CASSEAAGGGSQYF
TRBJ2-7 TRBV29-1 . CSVPDPRRGSYEQYF